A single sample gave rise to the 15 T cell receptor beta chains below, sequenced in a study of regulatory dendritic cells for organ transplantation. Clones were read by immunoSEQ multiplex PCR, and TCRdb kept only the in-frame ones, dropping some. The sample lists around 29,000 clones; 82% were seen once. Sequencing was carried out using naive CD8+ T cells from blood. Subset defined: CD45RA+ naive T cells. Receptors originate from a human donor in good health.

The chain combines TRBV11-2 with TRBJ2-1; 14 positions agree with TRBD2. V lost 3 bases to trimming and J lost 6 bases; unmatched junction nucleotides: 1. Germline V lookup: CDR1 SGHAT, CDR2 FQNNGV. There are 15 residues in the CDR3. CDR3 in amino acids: CASSLTSGGGNEQFF. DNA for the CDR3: TGTGCCAGCAGCTTGACTAGCGGGGGGGGCAATGAGCAGTTCTTC.

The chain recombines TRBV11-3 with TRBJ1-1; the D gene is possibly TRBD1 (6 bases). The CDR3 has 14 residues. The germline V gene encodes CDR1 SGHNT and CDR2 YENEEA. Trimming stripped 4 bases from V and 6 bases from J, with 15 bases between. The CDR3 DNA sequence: TGTGCCAGCAGCTACAGGGTTGGTTTGGCTGAAGCTTTCTTT. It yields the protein CASSYRVGLAEAFF.

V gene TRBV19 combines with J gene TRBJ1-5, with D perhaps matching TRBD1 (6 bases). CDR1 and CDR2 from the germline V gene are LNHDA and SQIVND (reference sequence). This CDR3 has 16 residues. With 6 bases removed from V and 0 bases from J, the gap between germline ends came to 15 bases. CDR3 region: CASRLKDRYSNQPQHF. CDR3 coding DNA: TGTGCCAGTAGGCTAAAGGACAGATATAGCAATCAGCCCCAGCATTTT.

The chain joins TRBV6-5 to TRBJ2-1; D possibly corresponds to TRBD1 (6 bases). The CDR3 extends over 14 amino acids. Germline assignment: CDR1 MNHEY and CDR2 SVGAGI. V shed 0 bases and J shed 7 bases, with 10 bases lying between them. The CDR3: CASSYSQGSNEQFF. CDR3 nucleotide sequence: TGTGCCAGCAGTTACTCGCAGGGGTCGAATGAGCAGTTCTTC.

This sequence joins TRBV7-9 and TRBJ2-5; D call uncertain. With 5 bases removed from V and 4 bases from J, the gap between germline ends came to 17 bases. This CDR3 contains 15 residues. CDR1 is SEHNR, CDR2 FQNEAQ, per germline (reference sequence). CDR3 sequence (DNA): TGTGCCAGCAGCCCACCCCCCGGTCGCGGAGAGACCCAGTACTTC. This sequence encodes CASSPPPGRGETQYF.

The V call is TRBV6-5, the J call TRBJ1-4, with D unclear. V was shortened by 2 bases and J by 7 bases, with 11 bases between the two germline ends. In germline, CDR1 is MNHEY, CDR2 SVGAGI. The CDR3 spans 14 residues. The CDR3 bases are TGTGCCAGCAGTTACGGGGAGGGAGGTGAAAAACTGTTTTTT. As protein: CASSYGEGGEKLFF.

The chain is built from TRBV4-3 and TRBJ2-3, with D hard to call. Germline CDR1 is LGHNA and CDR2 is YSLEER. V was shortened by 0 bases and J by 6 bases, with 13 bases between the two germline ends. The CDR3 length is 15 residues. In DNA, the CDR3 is TGCGCCAGCAGCCAAGATTTTGGTCCGAGGGATACGCAGTATTTT. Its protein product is CASSQDFGPRDTQYF.

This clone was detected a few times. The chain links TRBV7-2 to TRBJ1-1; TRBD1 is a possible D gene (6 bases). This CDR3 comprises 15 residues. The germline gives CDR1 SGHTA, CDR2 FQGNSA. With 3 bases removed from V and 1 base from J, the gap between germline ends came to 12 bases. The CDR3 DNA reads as TGTGCCAGCAGCTTTTTACAGGGATCGAACACTGAAGCTTTCTTT. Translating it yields CASSFLQGSNTEAFF.

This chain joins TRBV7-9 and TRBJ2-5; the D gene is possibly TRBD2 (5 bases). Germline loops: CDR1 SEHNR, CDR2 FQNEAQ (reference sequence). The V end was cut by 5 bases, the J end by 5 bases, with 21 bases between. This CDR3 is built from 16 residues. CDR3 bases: TGTGCCAGCAGCCAGATGAGTCCGGGGTTAGGTGAGACCCAGTACTTC. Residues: CASSQMSPGLGETQYF.

The CDR3 region has the DNA TGTGCCAGCGTACCCAAAGCCTTTAGCTCCTACGAGCAGTACTTC. It translates to CASVPKAFSSYEQYF. V and J are TRBV6-5 and TRBJ2-7; no clear D gene. CDR1 and CDR2 from the germline V gene are MNHEY and SVGAGI. This CDR3 comprises 15 residues. The V gene lost 8 bases and the J gene lost 0 bases, with 17 bases spanning the gap.

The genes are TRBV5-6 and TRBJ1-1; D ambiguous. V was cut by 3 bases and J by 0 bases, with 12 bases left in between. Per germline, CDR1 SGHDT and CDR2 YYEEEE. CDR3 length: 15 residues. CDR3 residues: CASSSEEKVNTEAFF. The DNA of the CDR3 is TGTGCCAGCAGCTCGGAGGAAAAGGTGAACACTGAAGCTTTCTTT.

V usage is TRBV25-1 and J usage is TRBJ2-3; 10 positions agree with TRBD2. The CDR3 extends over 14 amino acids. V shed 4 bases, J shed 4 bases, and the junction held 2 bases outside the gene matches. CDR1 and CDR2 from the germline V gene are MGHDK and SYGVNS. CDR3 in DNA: TGTGCCAGCAGTGTAAGCGGGGGGGCAGATACGCAGTATTTT. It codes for CASSVSGGADTQYF.

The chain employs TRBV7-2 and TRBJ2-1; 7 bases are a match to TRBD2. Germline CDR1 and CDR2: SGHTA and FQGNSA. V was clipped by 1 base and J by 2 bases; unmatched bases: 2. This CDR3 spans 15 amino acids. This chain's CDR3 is CASSLVAGAYNEQFF. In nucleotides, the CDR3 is TGTGCCAGCAGCTTAGTGGCGGGGGCCTACAATGAGCAGTTCTTC.

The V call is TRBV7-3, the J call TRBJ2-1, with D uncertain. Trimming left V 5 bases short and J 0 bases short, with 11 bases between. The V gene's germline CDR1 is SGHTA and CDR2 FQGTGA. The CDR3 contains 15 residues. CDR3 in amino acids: CASSPYISSYNEQFF. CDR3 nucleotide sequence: TGTGCCAGCAGCCCTTATATCAGCTCCTACAATGAGCAGTTCTTC.

The CDR3 region has the DNA TGTGCCAGCAGCTTGGATGGCGGGGGGAACGAGCAGTACTTC. Its translation: CASSLDGGGNEQYF. This rearrangement joins TRBV5-4 to TRBJ2-7; TRBD2 agrees at 8 bases. Germline assignment: CDR1 SGHNT and CDR2 YYREEE (reference sequence). Trimming cost V 0 bases and J 5 bases; bases outside gene matches: 4. There are 14 residues in the CDR3.